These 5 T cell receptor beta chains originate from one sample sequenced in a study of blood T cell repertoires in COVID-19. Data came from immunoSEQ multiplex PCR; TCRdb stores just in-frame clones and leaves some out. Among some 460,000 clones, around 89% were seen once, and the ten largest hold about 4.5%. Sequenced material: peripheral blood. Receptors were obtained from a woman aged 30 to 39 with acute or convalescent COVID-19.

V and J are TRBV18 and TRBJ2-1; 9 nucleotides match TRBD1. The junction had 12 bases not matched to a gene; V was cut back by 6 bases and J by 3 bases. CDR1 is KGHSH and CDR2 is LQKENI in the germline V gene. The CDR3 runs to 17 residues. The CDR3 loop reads CASSPHPRDRVYNEQFF. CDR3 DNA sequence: TGTGCCAGCTCGCCTCATCCCCGGGACAGGGTCTACAATGAGCAGTTCTTC.

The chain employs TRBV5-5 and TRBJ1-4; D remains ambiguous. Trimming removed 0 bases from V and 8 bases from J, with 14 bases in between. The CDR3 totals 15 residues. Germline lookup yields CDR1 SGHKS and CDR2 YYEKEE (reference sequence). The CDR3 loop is CASSLGPDYGEKLFF. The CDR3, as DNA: TGTGCCAGCAGCTTGGGCCCGGACTACGGAGAAAAACTGTTTTTT. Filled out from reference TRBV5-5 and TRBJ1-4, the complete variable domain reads DAGVTQSPTHLIKTRGQQVTLRCSPISGHKSVSWYQQVLGQGPQFIFQYYEKEERGRGNFPDRFSARQFPNYSSELNVNALLLGDSALYLCASSLGPDYGEKLFFGSGTQLSVL.

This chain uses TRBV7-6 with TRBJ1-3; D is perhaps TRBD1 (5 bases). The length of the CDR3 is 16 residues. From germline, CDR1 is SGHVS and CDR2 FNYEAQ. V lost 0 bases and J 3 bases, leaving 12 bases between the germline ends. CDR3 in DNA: TGTGCCAGCAGCTTAGCCAGACAGCATAGTGGAAACACCATATATTTT. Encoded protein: CASSLARQHSGNTIYF. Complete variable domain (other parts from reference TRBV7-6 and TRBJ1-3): GAGVSQSPRYKVTKRGQDVALRCDPISGHVSLYWYRQALGQGPEFLTYFNYEAQQDKSGLPNDRFSAERPEGSISTLTIQRTEQRDSAMYRCASSLARQHSGNTIYFGEGSWLTVV.

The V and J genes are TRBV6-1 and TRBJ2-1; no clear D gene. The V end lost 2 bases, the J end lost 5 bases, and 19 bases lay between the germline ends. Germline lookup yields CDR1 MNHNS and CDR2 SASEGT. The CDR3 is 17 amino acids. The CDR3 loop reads CASSEWSVSKVNNEQFF. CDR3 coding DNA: TGTGCCAGCAGTGAATGGTCTGTGAGCAAAGTCAACAATGAGCAGTTCTTC.

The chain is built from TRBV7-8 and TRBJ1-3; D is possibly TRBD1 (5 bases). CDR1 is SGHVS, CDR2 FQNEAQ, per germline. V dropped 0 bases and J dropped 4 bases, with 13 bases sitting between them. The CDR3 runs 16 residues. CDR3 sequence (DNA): TGTGCCAGCAGCTTAGCTGGCAGGGTACGGGGAAACACCATATATTTT. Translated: CASSLAGRVRGNTIYF.